This TCR beta chain came from a study of T cell repertoires and HLA-DP antigens. With respect to this clone: Its antigen is not known.

Pre-culture CD4+ samples were sequenced deeply, targeting more than 150,000 T cell genomes. Clones were sequenced by immunoSEQ multiplex PCR, and TCRdb holds only the in-frame ones, with some missing. In the table there are about 110,000 clones, over 90% of which are singletons. The sequenced sample consisted of CD4+ T cells from PBMCs. The source of this sequence is a woman aged 18-29 years in good health and CMV-seronegative.

CDR3 bases: TGTGCCAGCAGCGATCCGGGACTAGCGGGACCCCCACGGCAGTATTTT. Translating it yields CASSDPGLAGPPRQYF. This rearrangement joins TRBV9 to TRBJ2-3; 13 nucleotides align to TRBD2. Germline loops: CDR1 SGDLS, CDR2 YYNGEE. This CDR3 is built from 16 residues. V shed 3 bases, J shed 11 bases, and the junction held 12 bases outside the gene matches. Complete variable domain (other parts from reference TRBV9 and TRBJ2-3): DSGVTQTPKHLITATGQRVTLRCSPRSGDLSVYWYQQSLDQGLQFLIQYYNGEERAKGNILERFSAQQFPDLHSELNLSSLELGDSALYFCASSDPGLAGPPRQYFGPGTRLTVL.